The 27 T cell receptor beta chains given below trace back to one sample, sequenced in a study of CD8 T cells in ankylosing spondylitis. Broader study findings: Ankylosing spondylitis blood appeared to carry a characteristic TCR beta motif of roughly 8 highly homologous variants.

Antigens for these TCRs are unknown. TCRdb reprocessed the 5' RACE reads with MiXCR, giving one entry per CDR3 protein. In the table there are 750,000 to 850,000 distinct CDR3 sequences, 10% to 15% of which are singletons. The sample consisted of blood, either unsorted or a sorted T cell fraction (not recorded which). The receptors derive from a male donor with ankylosing spondylitis.

J is TRBJ2-3 and V is TRBV28, with TRBD1 as a possible D gene (6 bases). Germline values: CDR1 MDHEN, CDR2 SYDVKM. This CDR3 region has 14 residues. The V and J ends lost 4 bases and 2 bases respectively, with 10 bases between them. This CDR3 reads CASSSGTHTDTQYF. The CDR3 DNA follows: TGTGCCAGCAGTTCCGGGACACACACAGATACGCAGTATTTT.

This sequence joins TRBV7-6 and TRBJ2-1, with 11 nucleotides matching TRBD2. In germline, CDR1 is SGHVS, CDR2 FNYEAQ. This CDR3 is 19 amino acids long. After removal of 2 bases from V and 0 bases from J, the junction contained 9 bases not matched to a gene. The CDR3 is CASSLNPSGRRSSYNEQFF. CDR3 nucleotide sequence: TGTGCCAGCAGCTTAAATCCTAGCGGGAGGCGGAGCTCCTACAATGAGCAGTTCTTC.

The rearrangement links TRBV5-1 to TRBJ1-1; possible D gene TRBD1, 6 bases. The V gene's germline CDR1 is SGHRS and CDR2 YFSETQ. The germline V and J ends were trimmed by 2 bases and 1 base, with 15 bases remaining between them. The length of the CDR3 is 16 residues. For the CDR3, the DNA is TGCGCCAGCAGCTTTGGCCCTGGACAGACGAACACTGAAGCTTTCTTT. Translation gives CASSFGPGQTNTEAFF.

The rearrangement uses TRBV5-1 and TRBJ2-1; 11 positions agree with TRBD2. This CDR3 spans 15 amino acids. Germline assignment: CDR1 SGHRS and CDR2 YFSETQ. The ends lost 4 bases at V and 7 bases at J; junction bases unmatched: 7. CDR3 sequence (DNA): TGCGCCAGCAGCAAACGGACTAGCGGGTTAAATGAGCAGTTCTTC. It codes for CASSKRTSGLNEQFF.

The chain couples TRBV15 to TRBJ2-7, with D possibly being TRBD1 or TRBD2 (5 bases each). The length of the CDR3 is 15 residues. The V end was cut by 1 base, the J end by 0 bases, with 10 bases between. The germline gives CDR1 LNHNV, CDR2 YYDKDF (reference sequence). This CDR3 is CATSRVRDGSYEQYF. DNA for the CDR3: TGTGCCACCAGCAGAGTTCGGGACGGCTCCTACGAGCAGTACTTC.

The table lists this clonotype with a few counts. This chain joins TRBV7-9 and TRBJ1-5, with a possible D match to TRBD1 (5 bases). Trimming pared 4 bases from V and 0 bases from J, leaving 10 bases between. CDR1 and CDR2 from the germline V gene are SEHNR and FQNEAQ (reference sequence). The CDR3 loop spans 15 amino acids. The CDR3 nucleotides read TGTGCCAGCAGCTCCGGGACCGATAGCAATCAGCCCCAGCATTTT. Translating gives CASSSGTDSNQPQHF.

The gene calls are TRBV20-1 and TRBJ1-1; weak D call: TRBD1 (6 bases). This CDR3 comprises 13 residues. Per germline, CDR1 DFQATT and CDR2 SNEGSKA (reference sequence). Deletions cut 3 bases from V and 1 base from J, with 9 bases between. The CDR3 loop is CSASEGGNTEAFF. CDR3 coding DNA: TGCAGTGCTAGTGAGGGGGGGAACACTGAAGCTTTCTTT.

This clonotype has a handful of counts. V is TRBV5-1 and J is TRBJ2-5; either TRBD1 or TRBD2 may fit D (5 bases each). The CDR3 runs 14 residues. CDR1 is SGHRS, CDR2 YFSETQ, per germline. Trimming left V 4 bases short and J 3 bases short, with 13 bases between. CDR3: CASSTGVGEETQYF. CDR3 coding DNA: TGCGCCAGCAGCACCGGGGTAGGGGAAGAGACCCAGTACTTC.

The chain joins TRBV29-1 to TRBJ2-7, with D possibly matching TRBD2 (7 bases). Germline-derived CDR1 and CDR2 are SQVTM and ANQGSEA. V lost 4 bases, J lost 3 bases, and 16 bases lay in between. There are 14 residues in the CDR3. CDR3 amino acids: CSVGGAGVGYEQYF. CDR3 in DNA: TGCAGCGTTGGGGGGGCGGGAGTCGGCTACGAGCAGTACTTC.

This clonotype was seen many times. DNA of the CDR3: TGTGCCATCAGAACGGGGCTAGCGGCAGGTGAGCAGTTCTTC. It codes for CAIRTGLAAGEQFF. This rearrangement joins TRBV10-3 to TRBJ2-1, with 7 nucleotides matching TRBD2. Germline CDR1 is ENHRY and CDR2 is SYGVKD. The CDR3 sequence is 14 residues long. Trimming took 6 bases from V and 9 from J; bases not matched to a gene: 11.

The chain is built from TRBV12-3 or TRBV12-4 and TRBJ2-1; TRBD2 might be the D (6 bases). The CDR3 totals 15 residues. Trimming pared 3 bases from V and 3 bases from J, leaving 12 bases between. The DNA of the CDR3 is TGTGCCAGCAGTTTGCGGGGCAGGCGCTACAATGAGCAGTTCTTC. As protein: CASSLRGRRYNEQFF.

This clonotype was detected only a few times. The chain employs TRBV3-1 and TRBJ1-1; D is unresolved. In germline, CDR1 is LGHDT, CDR2 YNNKEL (reference sequence). The CDR3 length is 14 residues. V dropped 2 bases and J dropped 1 base, with 8 bases sitting between them. The CDR3 sequence is CASSQPGENTEAFF. CDR3 in DNA: TGTGCCAGCAGCCAACCCGGAGAGAACACTGAAGCTTTCTTT.

In this sample, this clonotype turned up a few times. V usage is TRBV20-1 and J usage is TRBJ1-1, with D possibly TRBD1 on 5 matching bases. Trimming removed 3 bases at V and 3 bases at J, with 11 bases between. Looked up from germline, CDR1 is DFQATT and CDR2 is SNEGSKA (reference sequence). This CDR3 is built from 13 residues. The CDR3 DNA sequence: TGCAGTGCTAGCGCGGGGCGGGACACTGAAGCTTTCTTT. This codes for CSASAGRDTEAFF.

This clonotype was observed at least ten times. The chain couples TRBV20-1 to TRBJ2-1, with 9 bases fitting TRBD2. The V gene end was trimmed by 6 bases and the J gene end by 8 bases; junction bases not matched to a gene: 14. CDR1 and CDR2 (germline): DFQATT, SNEGSKA (reference sequence). The CDR3 is 15 residues long. CDR3 bases: TGCAGTGCCCGACCGGGACTAGCTCGCAACGATGAGCAGTTCTTC. This encodes CSARPGLARNDEQFF.

The chain combines TRBV7-2 with TRBJ2-1; D unresolved. The CDR3 is 12 amino acids. Germline assignment: CDR1 SGHTA and CDR2 FQGNSA. Between the trimmed V and J ends, which lost 6 bases and 9 bases, there was a span of 12 bases. CDR3 amino acids: CASSPGLFEQFF. Here the CDR3 DNA reads TGTGCCAGCAGTCCTGGCTTGTTTGAGCAGTTCTTC.

This clonotype came up a few times. The chain employs TRBV5-1 and TRBJ1-5; no firm D call. Germline V CDR1 and CDR2: SGHRS, YFSETQ. V lost 0 bases to trimming and J lost 3 bases, with 10 bases between them. The CDR3 length is 15 residues. For the CDR3, the DNA is TGCGCCAGCAGCTTGGGGGGAGGGATCAATCAGCCCCAGCATTTT. Translated: CASSLGGGINQPQHF.

This clonotype was detected only a few times. V is TRBV7-6 and J is TRBJ2-3, with 10 positions matching TRBD2. V lost 7 bases to trimming and J lost 2 bases; unmatched junction nucleotides: 15. Germline V gives CDR1 SGHVS, CDR2 FNYEAQ. CDR3 length: 18 amino acids. CDR3: CASMLLAGDLSNTDTQYF. CDR3 nucleotides: TGTGCCAGCATGCTCCTAGCGGGGGACTTGTCTAACACAGATACGCAGTATTTT. Variable domain in full (rest from reference TRBV7-6 and TRBJ2-3): GAGVSQSPRYKVTKRGQDVALRCDPISGHVSLYWYRQALGQGPEFLTYFNYEAQQDKSGLPNDRFSAERPEGSISTLTIQRTEQRDSAMYRCASMLLAGDLSNTDTQYFGPGTRLTVL.

V usage is TRBV5-1 and J usage is TRBJ2-2, with D possibly matching TRBD1 (8 bases). V lost 4 bases and J lost 6, with 19 bases in between. In germline, CDR1 is SGHRS, CDR2 YFSETQ. The CDR3 totals 16 residues. The CDR3 sequence: CASSSGTGRYSGELFF. DNA of the CDR3: TGCGCCAGCAGCAGCGGGACAGGACGCTACTCCGGGGAGCTGTTTTTT.

V gene TRBV4-3 combines with J gene TRBJ2-7, with 10 bases aligning to TRBD2. This CDR3 is 15 amino acids long. Trimming at V came to 2 bases and at J to 3 bases, leaving 4 bases not matched to a gene. The germline V gene has CDR1 LGHNA and CDR2 YSLEER. CDR3 in DNA: TGCGCCAGCAGCCAATCCAGCGGGAGGGGCTACGAGCAGTACTTC. As protein: CASSQSSGRGYEQYF.

In its sample, this clonotype was seen a few times. V gene TRBV2 combines with J gene TRBJ1-4; 8 bases fit TRBD1. This CDR3 comprises 16 residues. V gave up 5 bases and J gave up 7 bases; unmatched junction bases: 12. CDR1 is SNHLY, CDR2 FYNNEI, per germline. CDR3 residues: CASSRQGARSGEKLFF. DNA of the CDR3: TGTGCCAGCAGTCGCCAGGGGGCAAGAAGCGGTGAAAAACTGTTTTTT.

This clonotype was counted a few times. CDR3 in DNA: TGTGCCAGCAGCTTAGCGTTGCTCCGGGACAGGGGGCGAGATACTGAAGCTTTCTTT. This gives the protein CASSLALLRDRGRDTEAFF. J is TRBJ1-1 and V is TRBV7-2; the match to TRBD1 covers 12 bases. The CDR3 consists of 19 residues. V shed 0 bases and J 5 bases; nucleotides not matched to a gene: 13. Per germline, CDR1 SGHTA and CDR2 FQGNSA.

V usage is TRBV6-2 or TRBV6-3 and J usage is TRBJ2-1; D is unresolved. CDR1 and CDR2 (germline): MNHEY, SVGEGT. V was pared by 6 bases and J by 3 bases, with 9 bases between. The CDR3 has 13 residues. The CDR3 loop is CASRRSSYNEQFF. The CDR3, as DNA: TGTGCCAGCAGACGCTCGAGCTACAATGAGCAGTTCTTC.

This clonotype appeared a few times. The CDR3 region has the DNA TGTGCCAGCAGTTCGGACAGGTTAGGCACTGAAGCTTTCTTT. As protein: CASSSDRLGTEAFF. This chain links TRBV6-6 with TRBJ1-1; 7 positions match TRBD1. From germline, CDR1 is MNHNY and CDR2 SVGAGI (reference sequence). V was pared by 4 bases and J by 4 bases, with 6 bases of the junction left unmatched. CDR3 length equals 14 residues.

This clonotype was recorded a few times. The chain joins TRBV29-1 to TRBJ1-1; D gene unclear. The CDR3 consists of 14 residues. V dropped 5 bases and J dropped 2 bases, with 15 bases sitting between them. Germline CDR1 and CDR2: SQVTM and ANQGSEA. CDR3 residues: CSVLGSPGNTEAFF. CDR3 sequence (DNA): TGCAGCGTTTTGGGTTCTCCGGGAAACACTGAAGCTTTCTTT.

A few counts support this clonotype. V usage is TRBV6-5 and J usage is TRBJ2-3; D is ambiguous. Germline CDR1 and CDR2: MNHEY and SVGAGI. Trimming left V 2 bases short and J 4 bases short, with 10 bases between. This CDR3 has 14 amino acids. CDR3 sequence: CASSYLLGADTQYF. CDR3 nucleotide sequence: TGTGCCAGCAGTTACCTACTCGGCGCAGATACGCAGTATTTT.

The table lists this clonotype with many counts. The chain combines TRBV10-3 with TRBJ2-3; D remains unclear. Germline values: CDR1 ENHRY, CDR2 SYGVKD. V was cut by 0 bases and J by 4 bases, with 11 bases left in between. This CDR3 is built from 15 residues. Here the CDR3 reads CAISESTRDPDTQYF. CDR3 DNA sequence: TGTGCCATCAGTGAGTCCACACGAGACCCAGATACGCAGTATTTT.

The J gene is TRBJ2-1, the V gene TRBV20-1; 11 nucleotides match TRBD2. V lost 0 bases to trimming and J lost 7 bases; unmatched junction nucleotides: 17. Germline values: CDR1 DFQATT, CDR2 SNEGSKA (reference sequence). This CDR3 has 19 amino acids. CDR3 region: CSARDKWLAGGVTKNEQFF. CDR3 sequence (DNA): TGCAGTGCTAGAGATAAGTGGCTAGCGGGGGGAGTCACGAAAAATGAGCAGTTCTTC.